This T cell receptor beta chain stems from a study of CD8+ T cells in alopecia areata. Study summary: Treated patients swallowed 5 to 10 mg of oral tofacitinib twice daily. Study results and limitations: Scalp lesions, especially in alopecia totalis/universalis, had higher clonality than normal scalp.

Once RNA had been extracted, it was reverse transcribed into cDNA to act as the sequencing template. TCRdb's table, derived via immunoSEQ multiplex PCR, lists solely in-frame clones and lacks some. This sample has about 200,000 clones, with roughly 57% found just once. Alopecia areata patients provided lesional scalp punch biopsies and peripheral blood, both collected for the study. Cell sorting was applied to PBMCs, and CD4+ and CD8+ T cells were collected. Comment on this clone: Its target is not known.

The length of the CDR3 is 11 residues. The V end was cut by 1 base, the J end by 7 bases, with 7 bases between. Per the germline V gene, CDR1 is DFQATT and CDR2 is SNEGSKA (reference sequence). This material consisted of CD4+ T cells sorted from blood, taken at week 0. The V and J genes are TRBV20-1 and TRBJ1-2; D is undetermined. The TCR sequence derives from a human donor with alopecia areata. This chain's CDR3 is CSARAERGYTF. The CDR3 nucleotides are TGCAGTGCTAGAGCAGAGCGTGGCTACACCTTC.